These T cell receptor beta chains were read from a single sample in a study of regulatory T cells in long-lasting Graves disease. TCRdb called the multiplex PCR reads again in MiXCR, with one record for every CDR3 protein. The profile shows around 460,000 distinct CDR3 sequences, 14% of them singletons. In addition, the sample was reused for a study of T cells in Graves' hyperthyroidism and ophthalmopathy.

Sequencing was performed on peripheral blood mononuclear cells (PBMCs), taken at new diagnosis, from a patient treated with antithyroid drugs. All receptors derive from a woman in her forties or fifties with Graves disease. Both conserved end residues are part of each CDR3. D genes are given only for firm matches. Part of the rows lack a size; the others show once, few, many or a class for expanded clones.

d_call: TRBD2; j_call: TRBJ2-7; clone_size: many; v_call: TRBV28; cdr3_nt: TGTGCCAGCAGTTTATTTGGGACTAGCGGGAGCTACGAGCAGTACTTC; cdr3_aa: CASSLFGTSGSYEQYF
d_call: TRBD1; j_call: TRBJ2-7; clone_size: many; v_call: TRBV28; cdr3_nt: TGTGCCAGCAGTATACCAACGGGACAGGGGGGCTACGAGCAGTACTTC; cdr3_aa: CASSIPTGQGGYEQYF
d_call: .; j_call: TRBJ2-5; clone_size: many; v_call: TRBV18; cdr3_nt: TGTGCCAGCTCACCACCGGCGACATGGGGGGAGACCCAGTACTTC; cdr3_aa: CASSPPATWGETQYF
d_call: .; j_call: TRBJ2-3; clone_size: many; v_call: TRBV7-9; cdr3_nt: TGTGCCAGCAGCTTGGACGGGGGATTCACAGATACGCAGTATTTT; cdr3_aa: CASSLDGGFTDTQYF
d_call: TRBD2; j_call: TRBJ2-5; clone_size: many; v_call: TRBV13; cdr3_nt: TGTGCCAGCAGCCAGACTAGCGGCCGATGGACCCAGTACTTC; cdr3_aa: CASSQTSGRWTQYF
d_call: TRBD1; j_call: TRBJ2-2; clone_size: many; v_call: TRBV5-4; cdr3_nt: TGTGCCAGCAGCCGAGACAGGGGAACCGGGGAGCTGTTTTTT; cdr3_aa: CASSRDRGTGELFF
d_call: .; j_call: TRBJ1-2; clone_size: .; v_call: TRBV11-2; cdr3_nt: TGTGCCAGCAGCTTACCAGGTAGTGGCTACACCTTC; cdr3_aa: CASSLPGSGYTF
d_call: TRBD2; j_call: TRBJ2-7; clone_size: few; v_call: TRBV11-2; cdr3_nt: TGTGCCAGCAGCCAGTCACTAGCGGGAGGGAGGCAGTACTTC; cdr3_aa: CASSQSLAGGRQYF
d_call: .; j_call: TRBJ1-1; clone_size: many; v_call: TRBV12-3/TRBV12-4; cdr3_nt: TGTGCCAGCAGTTTCCTCCAAACTGAAGCTTTCTTT; cdr3_aa: CASSFLQTEAFF
d_call: TRBD2; j_call: TRBJ2-3; clone_size: many; v_call: TRBV11-3; cdr3_nt: TGTGCCAGCAGCTTAGACGGTGGGGCACGCGGCGGGAGGGTAGATACGCAGTATTTT; cdr3_aa: CASSLDGGARGGRVDTQYF
d_call: .; j_call: TRBJ2-7; clone_size: .; v_call: TRBV6-1; cdr3_nt: TGTGCCAGCAGTGACGGGCAAACTGGCGAGCAGTACTTC; cdr3_aa: CASSDGQTGEQYF
d_call: TRBD2; j_call: TRBJ2-7; clone_size: .; v_call: TRBV18; cdr3_nt: TGTGCCAGCTCAAAAGGGACTAGCGGGAGCTACGAGCAGTACTTC; cdr3_aa: CASSKGTSGSYEQYF
d_call: .; j_call: TRBJ1-1; clone_size: .; v_call: TRBV25-1; cdr3_nt: TGTGCCAGCAGTGAAATGAGGGGTGGAGAGACTGAAGCTTCCTTT; cdr3_aa: CASSEMRGGETEASF
d_call: TRBD2; j_call: TRBJ2-7; clone_size: many; v_call: TRBV20-1; cdr3_nt: TGCAGTGCCTCCACTAGCGCGAGCTCCTACGAGCAGTACTTC; cdr3_aa: CSASTSASSYEQYF
d_call: .; j_call: TRBJ1-2; clone_size: many; v_call: TRBV28; cdr3_nt: TGTGCCAGCAGCCTGCTTTCGAACTATGGCTACACCTTC; cdr3_aa: CASSLLSNYGYTF
d_call: TRBD1; j_call: TRBJ1-4; clone_size: few; v_call: TRBV5-1; cdr3_nt: TGCGCCAGCAGCTTTATCGGGACAGGGCCTATTGAAAAACTGTTTTTT; cdr3_aa: CASSFIGTGPIEKLFF
d_call: TRBD2; j_call: TRBJ2-1; clone_size: few; v_call: TRBV4-1; cdr3_nt: TGCGCCAGCACCTCGGGACTAGCGGGAGGTATGAATGAGCAGTTCTTC; cdr3_aa: CASTSGLAGGMNEQFF
d_call: TRBD1; j_call: TRBJ2-3; clone_size: many; v_call: TRBV6-2/TRBV6-3; cdr3_nt: TGTGCCAGCAGTTACGGGTTTTCCGGGACAGAACTCGCAGATACGCAGTATTTT; cdr3_aa: CASSYGFSGTELADTQYF
d_call: TRBD1; j_call: TRBJ2-7; clone_size: few; v_call: TRBV29-1; cdr3_nt: TGCAGCGTTGCCCATGGACAGGGGGTAAACGAGCAGTACTTC; cdr3_aa: CSVAHGQGVNEQYF
d_call: .; j_call: TRBJ1-1; clone_size: many; v_call: TRBV28; cdr3_nt: TGTGCCAGCAGTACCCCGCGCCTGACGGCTTTCTTT; cdr3_aa: CASSTPRLTAFF
d_call: .; j_call: TRBJ1-5; clone_size: many; v_call: TRBV6-1; cdr3_nt: TGTGCCAGCAGTGAACTAGGGCGCCAGCCCCAGCATTTT; cdr3_aa: CASSELGRQPQHF
d_call: .; j_call: TRBJ2-1; clone_size: .; v_call: TRBV20-1; cdr3_nt: TGCAGTGCTAGGGGGGCTAGCGACTACAATGAGCAGTTCTTC; cdr3_aa: CSARGASDYNEQFF
d_call: .; j_call: TRBJ2-1; clone_size: many; v_call: TRBV11-3; cdr3_nt: TGTGCCAGCAGCTTATGGTCCTACAATGAGCAGTTCTTC; cdr3_aa: CASSLWSYNEQFF
d_call: .; j_call: TRBJ2-3; clone_size: many; v_call: TRBV28; cdr3_nt: TGTGCCAGCAGGTCTAGCGCTAGCACAGATACGCAGTATTTT; cdr3_aa: CASRSSASTDTQYF